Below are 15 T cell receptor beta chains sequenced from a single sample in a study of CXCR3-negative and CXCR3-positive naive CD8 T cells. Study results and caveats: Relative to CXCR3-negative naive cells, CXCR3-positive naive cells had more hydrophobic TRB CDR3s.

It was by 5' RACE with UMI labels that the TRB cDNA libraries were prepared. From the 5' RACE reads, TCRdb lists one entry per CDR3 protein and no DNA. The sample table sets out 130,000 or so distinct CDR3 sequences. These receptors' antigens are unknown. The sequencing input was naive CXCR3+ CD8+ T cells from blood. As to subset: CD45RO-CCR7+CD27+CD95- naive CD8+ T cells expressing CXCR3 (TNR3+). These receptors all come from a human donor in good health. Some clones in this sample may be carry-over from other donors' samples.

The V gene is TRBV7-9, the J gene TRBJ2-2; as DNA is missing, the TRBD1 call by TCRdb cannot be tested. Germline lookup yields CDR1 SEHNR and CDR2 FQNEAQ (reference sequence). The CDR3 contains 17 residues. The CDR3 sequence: CASSTPGRADLGGELFF.

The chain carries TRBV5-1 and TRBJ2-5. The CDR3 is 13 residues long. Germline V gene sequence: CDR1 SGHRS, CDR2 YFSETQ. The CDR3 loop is CASSAGFQETQYF.

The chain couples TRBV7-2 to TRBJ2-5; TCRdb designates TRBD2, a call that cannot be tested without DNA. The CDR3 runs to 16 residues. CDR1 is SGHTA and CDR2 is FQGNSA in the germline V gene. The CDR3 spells CASSFLVGGYQENQYF.

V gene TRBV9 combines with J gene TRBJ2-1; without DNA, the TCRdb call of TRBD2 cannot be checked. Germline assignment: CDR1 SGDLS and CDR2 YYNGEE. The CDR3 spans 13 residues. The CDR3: CASSGGLVYEQFF.

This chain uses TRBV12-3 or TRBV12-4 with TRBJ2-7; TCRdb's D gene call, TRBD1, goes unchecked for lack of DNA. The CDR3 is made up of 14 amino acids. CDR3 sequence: CARTPPRTVVEQYF.

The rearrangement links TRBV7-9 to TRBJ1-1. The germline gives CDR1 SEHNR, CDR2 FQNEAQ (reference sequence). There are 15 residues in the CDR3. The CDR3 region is CASSLERLLNTEAFF.

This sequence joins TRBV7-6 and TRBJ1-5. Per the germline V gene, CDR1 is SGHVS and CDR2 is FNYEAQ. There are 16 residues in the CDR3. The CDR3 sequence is CASSAGLLGLGQPQHF. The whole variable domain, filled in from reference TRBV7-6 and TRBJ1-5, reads GAGVSQSPRYKVTKRGQDVALRCDPISGHVSLYWYRQALGQGPEFLTYFNYEAQQDKSGLPNDRFSAERPEGSISTLTIQRTEQRDSAMYRCASSAGLLGLGQPQHFGDGTRLSIL.

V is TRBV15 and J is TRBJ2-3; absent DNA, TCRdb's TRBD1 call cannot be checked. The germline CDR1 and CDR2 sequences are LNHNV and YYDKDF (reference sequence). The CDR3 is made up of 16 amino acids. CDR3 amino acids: CATSARDPLSADTQYF.

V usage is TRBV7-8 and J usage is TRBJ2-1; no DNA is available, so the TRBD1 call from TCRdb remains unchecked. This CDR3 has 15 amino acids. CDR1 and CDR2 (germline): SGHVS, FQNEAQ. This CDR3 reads CASSLGKGSYNEKFF. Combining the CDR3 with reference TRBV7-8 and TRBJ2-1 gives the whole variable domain GAGVSQSPRYKVAKRGQDVALRCDPISGHVSLFWYQQALGQGPEFLTYFQNEAQLDKSGLPSDRFFAERPEGSVSTLKIQRTQQEDSAVYLCASSLGKGSYNEKFFGPGTRLTVL.

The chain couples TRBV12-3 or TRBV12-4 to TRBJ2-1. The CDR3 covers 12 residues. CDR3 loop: CASSLVPYEQFF.

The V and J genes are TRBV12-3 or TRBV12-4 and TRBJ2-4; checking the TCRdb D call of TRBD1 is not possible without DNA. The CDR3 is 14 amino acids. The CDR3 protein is CASSPEGNGNIQYF.

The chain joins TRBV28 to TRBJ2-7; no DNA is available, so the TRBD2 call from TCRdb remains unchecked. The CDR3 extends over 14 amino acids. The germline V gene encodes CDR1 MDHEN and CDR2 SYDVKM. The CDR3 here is CSSEAGGNSYEQYF. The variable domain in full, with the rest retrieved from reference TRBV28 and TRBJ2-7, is DVKVTQSSRYLVKRTGEKVFLECVQDMDHENMFWYRQDPGLGLRLIYFSYDVKMKEKGDIPEGYSVSREKKERFSLILESASTNQTSMYLCSSEAGGNSYEQYFGPGTRLTVT.

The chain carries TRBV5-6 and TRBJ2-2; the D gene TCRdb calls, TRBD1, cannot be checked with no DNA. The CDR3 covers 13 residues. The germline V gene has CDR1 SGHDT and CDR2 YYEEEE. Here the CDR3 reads CASSRDSTGELFF.

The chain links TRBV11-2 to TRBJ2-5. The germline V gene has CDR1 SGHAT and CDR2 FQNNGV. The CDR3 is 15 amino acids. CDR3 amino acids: CASSEGFSVQETRYF.

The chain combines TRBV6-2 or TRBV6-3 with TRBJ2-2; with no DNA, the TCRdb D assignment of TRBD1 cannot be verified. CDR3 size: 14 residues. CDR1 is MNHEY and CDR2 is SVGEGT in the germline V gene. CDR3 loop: CASSSGGYTGELFF.